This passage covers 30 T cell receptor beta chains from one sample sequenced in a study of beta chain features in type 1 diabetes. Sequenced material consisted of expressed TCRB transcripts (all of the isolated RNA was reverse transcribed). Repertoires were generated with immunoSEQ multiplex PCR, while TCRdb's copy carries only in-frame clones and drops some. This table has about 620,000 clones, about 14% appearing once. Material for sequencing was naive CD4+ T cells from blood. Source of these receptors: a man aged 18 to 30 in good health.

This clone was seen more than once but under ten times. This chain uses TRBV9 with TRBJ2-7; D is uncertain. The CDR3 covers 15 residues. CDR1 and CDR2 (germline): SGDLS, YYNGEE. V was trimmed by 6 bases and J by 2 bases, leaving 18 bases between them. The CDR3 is CASTPGIVGTYEQYF. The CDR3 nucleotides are TGTGCCAGCACCCCAGGTATCGTGGGAACCTACGAGCAGTACTTC.

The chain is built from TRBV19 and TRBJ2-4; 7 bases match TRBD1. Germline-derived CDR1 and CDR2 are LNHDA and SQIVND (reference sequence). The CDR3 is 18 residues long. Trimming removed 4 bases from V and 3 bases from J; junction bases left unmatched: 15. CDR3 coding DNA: TGTGCCAGTAGTACAGAATATCACGGGACAGCCTACAAAAACATTCAGTACTTC. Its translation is CASSTEYHGTAYKNIQYF.

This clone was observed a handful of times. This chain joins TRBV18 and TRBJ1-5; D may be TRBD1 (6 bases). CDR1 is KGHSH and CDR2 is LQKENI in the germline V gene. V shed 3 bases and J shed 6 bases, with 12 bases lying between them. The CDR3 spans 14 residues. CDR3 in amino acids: CASSPTGTGQPQHF. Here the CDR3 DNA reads TGTGCCAGCTCACCGACAGGTACTGGTCAGCCCCAGCATTTT.

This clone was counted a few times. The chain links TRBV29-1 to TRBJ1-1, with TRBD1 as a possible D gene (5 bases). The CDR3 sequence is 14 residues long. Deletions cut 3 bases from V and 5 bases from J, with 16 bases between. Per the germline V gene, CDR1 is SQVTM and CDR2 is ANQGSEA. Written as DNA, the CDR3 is TGCAGCGTTGAGGGGATCTACGGGGGGACTGAAGCTTTCTTT. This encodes CSVEGIYGGTEAFF.

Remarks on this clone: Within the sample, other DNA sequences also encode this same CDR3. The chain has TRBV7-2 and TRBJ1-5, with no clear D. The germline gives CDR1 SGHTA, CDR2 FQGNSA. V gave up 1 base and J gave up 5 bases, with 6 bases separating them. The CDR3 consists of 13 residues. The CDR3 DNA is TGTGCCAGCAGCTTAGGAAGATATCAGCCCCAGCATTTT. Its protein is CASSLGRYQPQHF.

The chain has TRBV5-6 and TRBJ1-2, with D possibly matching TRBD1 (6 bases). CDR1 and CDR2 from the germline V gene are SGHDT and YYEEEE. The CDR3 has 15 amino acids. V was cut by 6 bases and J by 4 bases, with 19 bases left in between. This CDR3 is CASKPVDSISYGYTF. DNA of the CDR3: TGTGCCAGCAAACCAGTGGACAGTATTTCCTATGGCTACACCTTC.

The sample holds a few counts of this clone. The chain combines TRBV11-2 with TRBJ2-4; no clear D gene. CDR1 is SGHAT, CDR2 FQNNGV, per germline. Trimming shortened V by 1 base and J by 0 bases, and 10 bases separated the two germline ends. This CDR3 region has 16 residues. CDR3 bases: TGTGCCAGCAGCTTAGCAGGCCGCATAGCCAAAAACATTCAGTACTTC. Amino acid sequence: CASSLAGRIAKNIQYF.

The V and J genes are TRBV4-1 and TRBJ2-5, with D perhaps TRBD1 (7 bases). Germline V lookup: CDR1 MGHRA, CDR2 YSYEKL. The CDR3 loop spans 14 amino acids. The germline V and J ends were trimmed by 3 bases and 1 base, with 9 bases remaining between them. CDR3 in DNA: TGCGCCAGCAGCCAGCGGGACAGCCAAGAGACCCAGTACTTC. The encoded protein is CASSQRDSQETQYF.

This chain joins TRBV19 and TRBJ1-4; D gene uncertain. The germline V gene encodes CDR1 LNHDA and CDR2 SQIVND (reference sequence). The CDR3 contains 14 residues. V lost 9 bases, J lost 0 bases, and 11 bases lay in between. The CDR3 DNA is TGTGCCAGCCGGGAGACCGCAACTAATGAAAAACTGTTTTTT. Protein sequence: CASRETATNEKLFF. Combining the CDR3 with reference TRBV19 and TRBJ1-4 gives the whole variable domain DGGITQSPKYLFRKEGQNVTLSCEQNLNHDAMYWYRQDPGQGLRLIYYSQIVNDFQKGDIAEGYSVSREKKESFPLTVTSAQKNPTAFYLCASRETATNEKLFFGSGTQLSVL.

The CDR3 DNA is TGTGCCAGCCGTCGGGGAACAGGGGGACAGAAGGACGAGCAGTACTTC. Its protein is CASRRGTGGQKDEQYF. The chain carries TRBV19 and TRBJ2-7; 8 nucleotides align to TRBD1. This CDR3 has 16 residues. CDR1 is LNHDA, CDR2 SQIVND, per germline (reference sequence). V was clipped by 9 bases and J by 5 bases; unmatched bases: 18.

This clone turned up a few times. The CDR3 coding sequence is TGTGCCAGCTCACCACAGGGGCCGTATGAGCAGTTCTTC. It translates to CASSPQGPYEQFF. This chain joins TRBV18 and TRBJ2-1; D might be TRBD1 (5 bases). CDR1 and CDR2 (germline): KGHSH, LQKENI. This CDR3 contains 13 residues. The V gene lost 1 base and the J gene lost 8 bases, with 9 bases spanning the gap. Looking up the rest from reference TRBV18 and TRBJ2-1 gives the full variable domain: NAGVMQNPRHLVRRRGQEARLRCSPMKGHSHVYWYRQLPEEGLKFMVYLQKENIIDESGMPKERFSAEFPKEGPSILRIQQVVRGDSAAYFCASSPQGPYEQFFGPGTRLTVL.

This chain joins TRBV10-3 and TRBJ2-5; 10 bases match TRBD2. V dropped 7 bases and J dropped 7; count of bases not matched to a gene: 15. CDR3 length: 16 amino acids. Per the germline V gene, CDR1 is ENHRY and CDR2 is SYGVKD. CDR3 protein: CAIKRGAGGGGWTQYF. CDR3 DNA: TGTGCCATCAAGAGGGGAGCGGGAGGGGGCGGATGGACCCAGTACTTC.

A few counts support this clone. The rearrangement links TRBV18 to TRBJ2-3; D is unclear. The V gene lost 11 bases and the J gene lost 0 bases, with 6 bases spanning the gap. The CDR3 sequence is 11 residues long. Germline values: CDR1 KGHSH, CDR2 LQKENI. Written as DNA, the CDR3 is TGTGCCCCCTGGAGCACAGATACGCAGTATTTT. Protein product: CAPWSTDTQYF.

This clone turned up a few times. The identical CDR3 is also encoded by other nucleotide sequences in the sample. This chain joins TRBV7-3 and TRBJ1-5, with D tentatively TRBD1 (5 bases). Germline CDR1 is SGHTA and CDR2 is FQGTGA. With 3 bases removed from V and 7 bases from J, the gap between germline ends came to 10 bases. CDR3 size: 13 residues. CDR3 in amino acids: CASSFDRLQPQHF. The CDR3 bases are TGTGCCAGCAGCTTCGACAGACTACAGCCCCAGCATTTT. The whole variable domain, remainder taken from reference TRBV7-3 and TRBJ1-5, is GAGVSQTPSNKVTEKGKYVELRCDPISGHTALYWYRQSLGQGPEFLIYFQGTGAADDSGLPNDRFFAVRPEGSVSTLKIQRTERGDSAVYLCASSFDRLQPQHFGDGTRLSIL.

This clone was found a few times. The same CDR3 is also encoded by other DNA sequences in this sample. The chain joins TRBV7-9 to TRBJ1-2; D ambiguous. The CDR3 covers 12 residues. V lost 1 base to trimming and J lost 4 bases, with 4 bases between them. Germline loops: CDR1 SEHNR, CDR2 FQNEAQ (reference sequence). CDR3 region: CASSLDGYGYTF. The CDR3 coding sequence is TGTGCCAGCAGCTTAGACGGCTATGGCTACACCTTC. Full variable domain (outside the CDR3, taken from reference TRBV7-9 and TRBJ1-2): DTGVSQNPRHKITKRGQNVTFRCDPISEHNRLYWYRQTLGQGPEFLTYFQNEAQLEKSRLLSDRFSAERPKGSFSTLEIQRTEQGDSAMYLCASSLDGYGYTFGSGTRLTVV.

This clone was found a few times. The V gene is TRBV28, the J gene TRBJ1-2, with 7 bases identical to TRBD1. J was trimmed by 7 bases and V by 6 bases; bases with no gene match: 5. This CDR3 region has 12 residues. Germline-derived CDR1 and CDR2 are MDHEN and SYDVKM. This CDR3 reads CASSSDRAGYTF. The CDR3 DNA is TGTGCCAGCAGCTCTGACAGGGCTGGCTACACCTTC.

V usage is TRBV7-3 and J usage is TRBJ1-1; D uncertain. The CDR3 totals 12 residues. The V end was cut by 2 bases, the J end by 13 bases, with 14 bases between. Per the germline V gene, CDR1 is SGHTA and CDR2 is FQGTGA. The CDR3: CASSLGVGRVFF. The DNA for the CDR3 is TGTGCCAGCAGCTTAGGGGTTGGGCGGGTTTTCTTT.

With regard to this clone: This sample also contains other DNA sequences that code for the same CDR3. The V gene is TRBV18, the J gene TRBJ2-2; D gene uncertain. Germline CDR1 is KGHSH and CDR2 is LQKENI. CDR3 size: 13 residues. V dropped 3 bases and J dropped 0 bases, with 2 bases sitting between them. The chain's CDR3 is CASSPPNTGELFF. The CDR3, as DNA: TGTGCCAGCTCACCGCCGAACACCGGGGAGCTGTTTTTT.

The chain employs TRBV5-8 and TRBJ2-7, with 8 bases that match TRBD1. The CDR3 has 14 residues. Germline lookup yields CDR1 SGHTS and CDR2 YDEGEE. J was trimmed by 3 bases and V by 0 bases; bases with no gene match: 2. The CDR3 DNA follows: TGTGCCAGCAGCTTGGGCGACAGGGGCTACGAGCAGTACTTC. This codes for CASSLGDRGYEQYF.

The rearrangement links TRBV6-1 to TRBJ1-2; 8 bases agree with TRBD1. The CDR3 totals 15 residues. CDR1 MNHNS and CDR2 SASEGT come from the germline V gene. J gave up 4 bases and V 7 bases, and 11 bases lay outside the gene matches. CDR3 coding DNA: TGTGCCAGCACCCGGGACAGGCCCTCGGGCTATGGCTACACCTTC. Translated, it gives CASTRDRPSGYGYTF.

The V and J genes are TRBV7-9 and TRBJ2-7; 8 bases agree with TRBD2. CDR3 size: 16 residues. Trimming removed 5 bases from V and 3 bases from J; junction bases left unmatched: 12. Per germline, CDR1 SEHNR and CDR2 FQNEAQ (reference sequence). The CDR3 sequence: CASSPQRGKRVYEQYF. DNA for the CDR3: TGTGCCAGCAGCCCCCAGCGGGGGAAGCGGGTCTACGAGCAGTACTTC.

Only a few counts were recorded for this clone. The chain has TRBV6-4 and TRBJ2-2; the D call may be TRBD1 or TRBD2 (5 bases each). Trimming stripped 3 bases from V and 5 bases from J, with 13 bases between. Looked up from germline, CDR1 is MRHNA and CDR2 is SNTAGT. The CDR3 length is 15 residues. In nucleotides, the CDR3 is TGTGCCAGCAGTGAATCCTTTTGGGGGACCGGGGAGCTGTTTTTT. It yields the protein CASSESFWGTGELFF.

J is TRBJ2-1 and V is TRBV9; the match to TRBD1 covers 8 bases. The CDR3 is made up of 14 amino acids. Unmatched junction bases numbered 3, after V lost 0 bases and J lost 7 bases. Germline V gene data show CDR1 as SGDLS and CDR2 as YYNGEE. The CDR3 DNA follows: TGTGCCAGCAGCGTAGCCGGGGACAGGAATGAGCAGTTCTTC. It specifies CASSVAGDRNEQFF.

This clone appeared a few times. The CDR3 DNA sequence: TGTGCCAGCAGCAATACCGGGACAGCGAGGGGGACCCAGTACTTC. Encoded protein: CASSNTGTARGTQYF. This chain links TRBV7-6 with TRBJ2-5; 7 bases match TRBD1. The ends lost 5 bases at V and 7 bases at J; junction bases unmatched: 13. Germline V gene data show CDR1 as SGHVS and CDR2 as FNYEAQ. The CDR3 consists of 15 residues.

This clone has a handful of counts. CDR3: CASSVPGLPIYGYTF. The CDR3 DNA is TGTGCCAGCAGCGTCCCGGGACTACCCATCTATGGCTACACCTTC. The chain employs TRBV7-9 and TRBJ1-2; D is perhaps TRBD1 (5 bases). Germline CDR1 reads SEHNR; CDR2 reads FQNEAQ (reference sequence). V dropped 5 bases and J dropped 4 bases, with 17 bases sitting between them. The CDR3 spans 15 residues. The variable domain in full, with the rest retrieved from reference TRBV7-9 and TRBJ1-2, is DTGVSQNPRHKITKRGQNVTFRCDPISEHNRLYWYRQTLGQGPEFLTYFQNEAQLEKSRLLSDRFSAERPKGSFSTLEIQRTEQGDSAMYLCASSVPGLPIYGYTFGSGTRLTVV.

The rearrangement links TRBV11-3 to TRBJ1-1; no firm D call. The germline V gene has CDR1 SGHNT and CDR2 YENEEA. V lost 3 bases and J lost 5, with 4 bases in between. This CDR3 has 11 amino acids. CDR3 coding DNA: TGTGCCAGCAGCTTTGGAACTGAAGCTTTCTTT. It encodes CASSFGTEAFF.

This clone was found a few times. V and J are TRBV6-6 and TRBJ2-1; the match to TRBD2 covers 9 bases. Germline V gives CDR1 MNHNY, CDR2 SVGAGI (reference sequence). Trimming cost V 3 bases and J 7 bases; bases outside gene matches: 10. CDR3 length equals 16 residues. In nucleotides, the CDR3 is TGTGCCAGCAGTTATGCGGCGGGAGGGGCAAGGAATGAGCAGTTCTTC. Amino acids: CASSYAAGGARNEQFF.

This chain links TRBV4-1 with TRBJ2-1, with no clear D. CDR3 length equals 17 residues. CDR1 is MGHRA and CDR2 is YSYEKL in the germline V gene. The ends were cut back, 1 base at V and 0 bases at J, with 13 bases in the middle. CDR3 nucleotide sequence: TGCGCCAGCAGCCAAGGGATTCTTCTAATCTCCTACAATGAGCAGTTCTTC. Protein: CASSQGILLISYNEQFF.

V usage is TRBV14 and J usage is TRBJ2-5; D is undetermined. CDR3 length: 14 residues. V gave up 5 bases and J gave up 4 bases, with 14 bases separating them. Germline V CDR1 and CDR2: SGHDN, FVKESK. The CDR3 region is CASSFQRYGETQYF. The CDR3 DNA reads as TGTGCCAGCAGCTTCCAACGGTACGGAGAGACCCAGTACTTC.

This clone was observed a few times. CDR3 DNA: TGTGCCAGCATCCAGCGACGGGTGGGCGCAGATACGCAGTATTTT. Protein product: CASIQRRVGADTQYF. The chain recombines TRBV7-9 with TRBJ2-3; D not resolved. CDR1 is SEHNR, CDR2 FQNEAQ, per germline (reference sequence). The CDR3 covers 15 residues. Trimming removed 7 bases from V and 4 bases from J, with 18 bases in between.